These T cell receptor beta chains were read from a single sample in a study of response to subunit inactivated influenza vaccine. TCRdb reanalysed the RT-PCR reads using MiXCR and keeps one entry per CDR3 protein. The sample yields hundreds of thousands of distinct CDR3 sequences, roughly 12% seen once. This specimen was PBMCs from blood, taken on the day of vaccination. The receptors derive from a man aged 45-65 years who received an inactivated influenza vaccine. Each CDR3 is given without its conserved first and last residue. Fields, in order: J gene, clone size, V gene, CDR3 protein. Size tells how often a clone was seen (once, few, many) or the class of an expanded clone, and some rows leave it out.

>TRBJ2-2|-|TRBV29-1
SVESRGPNTGELF
>TRBJ2-2|-|TRBV7-9
ASSLPTRFANTGELF
>TRBJ2-5|-|TRBV5-1
ASSLVGEENTQY
>TRBJ2-2|few|TRBV29-1
SVGLSMASGELF
>TRBJ2-1|few|TRBV5-1
ASSLGGYSEQF
>TRBJ2-6|-|TRBV10-3
AISGGQLFSGANVLT
>TRBJ1-6|few|TRBV5-1
ASRQTEYNSPLH
>TRBJ2-7|few|TRBV27
ASSQTPGQAHYEQY
>TRBJ2-2|many|TRBV5-1
ASSPDRYNTGELF
>TRBJ2-2|many|TRBV5-1
ASSAGAGTGELF
>TRBJ1-5|few|TRBV5-1
ASSLVGRAYSNQPQH
>TRBJ1-2|few|TRBV20-1
SAVDSFNYGYT
>TRBJ2-1|-|TRBV6-1
ASSSPGLAYNEQF
>TRBJ2-3|-|TRBV2
ASSESDRVRTDTQY
>TRBJ2-5|few|TRBV4-3
ASSQDSGGRGTQY
>TRBJ2-2|many|TRBV6-5
ASSYGVGGTGELF
>TRBJ2-1|-|TRBV2
ASSEAAGSEQF
>TRBJ2-2|few|TRBV20-1
SARQGASTGLNTGELF
>TRBJ2-2|-|TRBV20-1
SASGGTGELF
>TRBJ2-1|-|TRBV11-2
TSSLDEVSYNEQF
>TRBJ2-5|-|TRBV6-2/TRBV6-3
ASSYSILAGDQETQY
>TRBJ2-4|-|TRBV5-6
ASSPGTSDIQY
>TRBJ2-4|-|TRBV5-6
ASSQHPAGNIQY
>TRBJ1-5|-|TRBV7-2
ASSLVFRNQPQH
>TRBJ2-3|-|TRBV6-5
ASSYSSGDTQY
>TRBJ1-1|many|TRBV15
ATSRDHLKAF
>TRBJ2-2|-|TRBV5-1
ASSLAGTPTGELF
>TRBJ2-4|-|TRBV27
ASSSRISNSPRGHQY
>TRBJ2-2|few|TRBV7-2
ASSFRQGITTGELF
>TRBJ1-1|-|TRBV12-3/TRBV12-4
ASSQTVTEAF
>TRBJ1-5|few|TRBV7-2
ASSGGGSGNQPQH
>TRBJ1-2|few|TRBV6-8
ASIPASHYGYT
>TRBJ1-2|-|TRBV7-9
ASSHAYRGGGYT
>TRBJ2-4|few|TRBV5-1
ASSDITGGRGIQY
>TRBJ2-2|many|TRBV12-3/TRBV12-4
ASRLSGTGGTGELF
>TRBJ2-1|few|TRBV5-1
ASRQQAGGPHNEQF
>TRBJ2-1|-|TRBV5-1
ASSLEATSFYNEQF
>TRBJ2-1|-|TRBV29-1
SVKGSNEQF
>TRBJ1-1|-|TRBV5-1
ASSLNPAGAGVTEAF
>TRBJ2-7|many|TRBV7-9
ASSLETSALTYEQY
>TRBJ2-7|-|TRBV5-1
ASSLEGQSYEQY
>TRBJ1-3|-|TRBV2
ASSANSGSRNTIY
>TRBJ2-3|few|TRBV18
ASSPTVAADTQY
>TRBJ2-7|few|TRBV29-1
SVDRGGSSGQYEQY
>TRBJ2-5|-|TRBV15
ATRPQGRKETQY
>TRBJ1-6|few|TRBV28
ASSLQVFGDNSPLH
>TRBJ1-4|-|TRBV5-1
ASSGDSATNEKLF